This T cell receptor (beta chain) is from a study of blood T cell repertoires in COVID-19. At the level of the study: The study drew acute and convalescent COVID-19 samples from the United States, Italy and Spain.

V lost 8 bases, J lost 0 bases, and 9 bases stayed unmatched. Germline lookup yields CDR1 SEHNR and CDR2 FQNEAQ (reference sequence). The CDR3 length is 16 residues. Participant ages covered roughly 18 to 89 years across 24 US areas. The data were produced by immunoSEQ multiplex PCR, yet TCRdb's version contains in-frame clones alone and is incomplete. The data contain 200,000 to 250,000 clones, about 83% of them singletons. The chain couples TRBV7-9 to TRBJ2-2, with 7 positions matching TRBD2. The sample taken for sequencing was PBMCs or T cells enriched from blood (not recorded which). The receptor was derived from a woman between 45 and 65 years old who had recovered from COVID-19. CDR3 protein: CASPRGVFSNTGELFF. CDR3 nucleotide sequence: TGTGCCAGCCCCCGGGGGGTCTTCTCGAACACCGGGGAGCTGTTTTTT.